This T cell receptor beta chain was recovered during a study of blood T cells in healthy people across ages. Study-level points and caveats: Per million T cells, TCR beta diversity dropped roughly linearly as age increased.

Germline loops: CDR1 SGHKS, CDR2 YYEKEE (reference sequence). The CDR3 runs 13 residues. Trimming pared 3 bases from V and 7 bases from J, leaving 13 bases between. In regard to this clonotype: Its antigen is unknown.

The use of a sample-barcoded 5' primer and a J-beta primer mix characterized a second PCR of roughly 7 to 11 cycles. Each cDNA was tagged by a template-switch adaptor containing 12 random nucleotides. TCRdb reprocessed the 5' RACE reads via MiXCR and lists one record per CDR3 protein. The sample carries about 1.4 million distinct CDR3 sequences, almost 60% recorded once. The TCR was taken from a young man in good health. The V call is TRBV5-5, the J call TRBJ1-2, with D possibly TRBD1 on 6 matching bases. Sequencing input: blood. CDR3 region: CASSWGQASGYTF. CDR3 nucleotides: TGTGCCAGCAGCTGGGGGCAGGCGAGTGGCTACACCTTC.